This is a list of T cell receptor beta chains from one sample in a study of cytomegalovirus exposure and HLA in healthy donors. The protocol was immunoSEQ multiplex PCR, while the TCRdb copy is restricted to in-frame clones and leaves out a portion. The sample consists of roughly 54,000 clones, about 70% of them appearing once. Sequencing was done on a sample of PBMCs. The receptors were sampled from a woman in her fifties or sixties in good health and CMV-seropositive. The CDR3 runs from the conserved cysteine through the conserved F or W. The D gene is left open where the match is weak. Rows give clone size only sometimes, using once, few, many, or a class for an expanded clone.

size: NA
V: TRBV13
D: NA
J: TRBJ1-1
CDR3: CASSRENTEAFF
DNA: TGTGCCAGCAGCCGAGAGAACACTGAAGCTTTCTTT

size: NA
V: TRBV7-6
D: NA
J: TRBJ2-2
CDR3: CASSLRPGQAGELFF
DNA: TGTGCCAGCAGCTTAAGACCAGGACAAGCCGGGGAGCTGTTTTTT

size: NA
V: TRBV5-1
D: NA
J: TRBJ2-3
CDR3: CASVSSSLSSDTQYF
DNA: TGCGCCAGCGTCAGTTCGTCCCTCTCGTCAGATACGCAGTATTTT

size: NA
V: TRBV11-3
D: NA
J: TRBJ2-3
CDR3: CASSFRGSTDTQYF
DNA: TGTGCCAGCAGCTTCCGGGGGAGCACAGATACGCAGTATTTT

size: NA
V: TRBV19
D: NA
J: TRBJ2-5
CDR3: CASSRRVQETQYF
DNA: TGTGCCAGTAGTAGGAGGGTGCAAGAGACCCAGTACTTC

size: NA
V: TRBV19
D: TRBD1
J: TRBJ2-2
CDR3: CASSNRDRGRGFLRQNTGELFF
DNA: TGTGCCAGTAGTAACCGGGACAGGGGGCGAGGCTTTCTCCGGCAAAACACCGGGGAGCTGTTTTTT

size: few
V: TRBV7-9
D: NA
J: TRBJ1-1
CDR3: CASSLSTGYNTEAFF
DNA: TGTGCCAGCAGCTTATCGACGGGGTACAACACTGAAGCTTTCTTT

size: NA
V: TRBV12-5
D: TRBD2
J: TRBJ2-3
CDR3: CASGLVLISGSGDTQYF
DNA: TGTGCTAGTGGTTTGGTACTAATTAGCGGGTCGGGGGATACGCAGTATTTT

size: NA
V: TRBV18
D: NA
J: TRBJ1-1
CDR3: CASSYLQGLEAFF
DNA: TGTGCCAGCTCGTACTTACAGGGTCTTGAAGCTTTCTTT

size: NA
V: TRBV5-1
D: NA
J: TRBJ1-2
CDR3: CASSRDKNYGYTF
DNA: TGCGCCAGCAGCCGGGACAAAAACTATGGCTACACCTTC

size: NA
V: TRBV5-1
D: NA
J: TRBJ2-7
CDR3: CASSLADGGYEQYF
DNA: TGCGCCAGCAGCTTGGCCGATGGGGGCTACGAGCAGTACTTC

size: once
V: TRBV5-8
D: NA
J: TRBJ1-1
CDR3: CASQRLSNTEAFF
DNA: TGTGCCAGCCAGAGACTCTCAAACACTGAAGCTTTCTTT

size: once
V: TRBV18
D: NA
J: TRBJ1-1
CDR3: CASSPLINRDTEAFF
DNA: TGTGCCAGCTCACCCTTAATAAACAGGGACACTGAAGCTTTCTTT

size: NA
V: TRBV10-3
D: NA
J: TRBJ2-1
CDR3: CAISESGTAASYNEQFF
DNA: TGTGCCATCAGTGAGTCTGGAACAGCCGCTTCCTACAATGAGCAGTTCTTC

size: few
V: TRBV27
D: NA
J: TRBJ2-7
CDR3: CASSPLGGNPYEQYF
DNA: TGTGCCAGCAGTCCCCTAGGAGGGAACCCCTACGAGCAGTACTTC

size: NA
V: TRBV2
D: NA
J: TRBJ1-2
CDR3: CASSEARLTVDGYTF
DNA: TGTGCCAGCAGTGAGGCCCGACTAACGGTAGATGGCTACACCTTC

size: NA
V: TRBV5-1
D: TRBD1
J: TRBJ1-1
CDR3: CASSLEGAVNTEAFF
DNA: TGCGCCAGCAGCTTGGAGGGGGCTGTGAACACTGAAGCTTTCTTT

size: NA
V: TRBV16
D: TRBD1
J: TRBJ1-2
CDR3: CASYGDSTYGYTF
DNA: TGTGCCAGCTATGGGGACAGTACCTATGGCTACACCTTC

size: once
V: TRBV5-1
D: TRBD1
J: TRBJ1-1
CDR3: CASSTGTANTEAFF
DNA: TGCGCCAGCAGCACCGGGACAGCTAACACTGAAGCTTTCTTT

size: NA
V: TRBV11-2
D: TRBD1
J: TRBJ2-5
CDR3: CASSQGGRGRWETQYF
DNA: TGTGCCAGCAGTCAAGGAGGCAGGGGGCGGTGGGAGACCCAGTACTTC

size: NA
V: TRBV9
D: TRBD2
J: TRBJ2-7
CDR3: CASSVAFGTSYEQYF
DNA: TGTGCCAGCAGCGTAGCTTTTGGGACTAGCTACGAGCAGTACTTC

size: NA
V: TRBV6-5
D: TRBD2
J: TRBJ2-1
CDR3: CASRSGLAGVEQFF
DNA: TGTGCCAGCAGGAGCGGACTAGCGGGGGTTGAGCAGTTCTTC

size: few
V: TRBV19
D: NA
J: TRBJ2-7
CDR3: CASRDTRGDYEQYF
DNA: TGTGCCAGTAGGGACACCCGCGGGGACTACGAGCAGTACTTC

size: once
V: TRBV15
D: NA
J: TRBJ1-4
CDR3: CATSRFQGSEKLFF
DNA: TGTGCCACCAGCAGGTTCCAGGGAAGTGAAAAACTGTTTTTT

size: NA
V: TRBV5-6
D: TRBD2
J: TRBJ2-3
CDR3: CASRFSGGAADTQYF
DNA: TGTGCCAGCAGATTCAGCGGGGGGGCGGCAGATACGCAGTATTTT

size: NA
V: TRBV5-1
D: NA
J: TRBJ2-2
CDR3: CASSSGQNTGELFF
DNA: TGCGCCAGCAGCTCCGGACAGAACACCGGGGAGCTGTTTTTT

size: NA
V: TRBV5-5
D: TRBD1
J: TRBJ1-5
CDR3: CASSRGQGAGQPQHF
DNA: TGTGCCAGCAGCCGGGGACAGGGGGCAGGTCAGCCCCAGCATTTT

size: few
V: TRBV7-2
D: TRBD1
J: TRBJ1-2
CDR3: CASSIGQVYGYTF
DNA: TGTGCCAGCAGCATCGGACAGGTGTATGGCTACACCTTC

size: NA
V: TRBV19
D: NA
J: TRBJ1-2
CDR3: CASSKGQLGYGYTF
DNA: TGTGCCAGTAGTAAGGGACAACTAGGCTATGGCTACACCTTC

size: NA
V: TRBV12-5
D: TRBD1
J: TRBJ2-3
CDR3: CASGLVLGGADTQYF
DNA: TGTGCTAGTGGTTTGGTACTAGGGGGCGCAGATACGCAGTATTTT

size: NA
V: TRBV2
D: NA
J: TRBJ1-2
CDR3: CASSGYGGYGYTF
DNA: TGTGCCAGCAGTGGGTACGGCGGCTATGGCTACACCTTC

size: NA
V: TRBV29-1
D: NA
J: TRBJ1-2
CDR3: CSVPGEGRYGYTF
DNA: TGCAGCGTGCCTGGTGAGGGTCGGTATGGCTACACCTTC

size: NA
V: TRBV7-9
D: TRBD1
J: TRBJ2-3
CDR3: CSSSRRQGPTTDTQYF
DNA: TGTTCCAGCAGCCGAAGACAGGGACCCACCACAGATACGCAGTATTTT

size: NA
V: TRBV4-3
D: NA
J: TRBJ2-5
CDR3: CASSAGPGGTQYF
DNA: TGCGCCAGCAGCGCCGGTCCTGGCGGGACCCAGTACTTC

size: NA
V: TRBV28
D: NA
J: TRBJ1-3
CDR3: CVVGANTIYF
DNA: TGTGTGGTTGGGGCAAACACCATATATTTT

size: NA
V: TRBV7-2
D: TRBD1
J: TRBJ2-7
CDR3: CASSLQGVGDEQYF
DNA: TGTGCCAGCAGCTTACAGGGGGTCGGCGACGAGCAGTACTTC

size: NA
V: TRBV18
D: NA
J: TRBJ1-5
CDR3: CASSPLGLSNQPQHF
DNA: TGTGCCAGCTCACCGCTGGGGCTAAGCAATCAGCCCCAGCATTTT

size: NA
V: TRBV6-5
D: TRBD1
J: TRBJ2-7
CDR3: CASRRGTGSYEQYF
DNA: TGTGCCAGCAGGCGCGGGACAGGCTCCTACGAGCAGTACTTC

size: NA
V: TRBV7-9
D: NA
J: TRBJ2-7
CDR3: CASSLVLGEQSYEQYF
DNA: TGTGCCAGCAGCTTGGTCTTAGGGGAACAGTCCTACGAGCAGTACTTC

size: NA
V: TRBV18
D: NA
J: TRBJ1-1
CDR3: CASSPGNTEAFF
DNA: TGTGCCAGCTCACCGGGCAACACTGAAGCTTTCTTT

size: NA
V: TRBV11-3
D: TRBD1
J: TRBJ2-3
CDR3: CASSLEISGGADTQYF
DNA: TGTGCCAGCAGCTTAGAAATCTCAGGGGGCGCAGATACGCAGTATTTT

size: NA
V: TRBV11-2
D: NA
J: TRBJ2-5
CDR3: CASSSKTQYF
DNA: TGTGCCAGCAGCTCAAAGACCCAGTACTTC

size: NA
V: TRBV19
D: NA
J: TRBJ2-1
CDR3: CASTPDSPLGNEQFF
DNA: TGTGCCAGTACCCCGGACAGCCCTCTGGGCAATGAGCAGTTCTTC

size: NA
V: TRBV28
D: NA
J: TRBJ1-1
CDR3: CASSLRGHRNTEAFF
DNA: TGTGCCAGCAGCCTCCGGGGACACAGGAACACTGAAGCTTTCTTT

size: NA
V: TRBV19
D: TRBD1
J: TRBJ1-1
CDR3: CASREQGANTEAFF
DNA: TGTGCCAGTAGAGAACAGGGGGCCAACACTGAAGCTTTCTTT

size: few
V: TRBV7-2
D: TRBD1
J: TRBJ1-6
CDR3: CASSSGTGGRPLHF
DNA: TGTGCCAGCAGCTCGGGGACAGGGGGGCGACCCCTCCACTTT

size: NA
V: TRBV2
D: NA
J: TRBJ1-1
CDR3: CASSPPTGFTEAFF
DNA: TGTGCCAGCAGCCCCCCGACAGGTTTCACTGAAGCTTTCTTT

size: NA
V: TRBV5-1
D: NA
J: TRBJ2-4
CDR3: CASSLDPGASNIQYF
DNA: TGCGCCAGCAGCTTGGATCCAGGGGCCTCAAACATTCAGTACTTC

size: few
V: TRBV29-1
D: NA
J: TRBJ1-1
CDR3: CSVGGVPTEAFF
DNA: TGCAGCGTTGGCGGGGTACCCACTGAAGCTTTCTTT

size: NA
V: TRBV4-2
D: TRBD1
J: TRBJ1-2
CDR3: CASSLGAGQGYGYTF
DNA: TGTGCCAGCAGCTTGGGCGCGGGACAGGGCTATGGCTACACCTTC

size: few
V: TRBV6-1
D: NA
J: TRBJ1-2
CDR3: CASGDGNTGNGYTF
DNA: TGTGCCAGCGGCGACGGAAACACAGGGAATGGCTACACCTTC

size: many
V: TRBV5-6
D: NA
J: TRBJ2-7
CDR3: CASSPAGSSYEQYF
DNA: TGTGCCAGCAGCCCCGCGGGGAGCTCCTACGAGCAGTACTTC

size: NA
V: TRBV21-1
D: NA
J: TRBJ1-2
CDR3: CASSTPQGEEVGYTF
DNA: TGTGCCAGCAGCACCCCACAGGGCGAAGAGGTTGGCTACACCTTC

size: NA
V: TRBV29-1
D: NA
J: TRBJ1-5
CDR3: CSVELGGPHSNQPQHF
DNA: TGCAGCGTTGAATTGGGGGGACCTCATAGCAATCAGCCCCAGCATTTT

size: NA
V: TRBV4-1
D: NA
J: TRBJ1-2
CDR3: CASSQEVGTANYGYTF
DNA: TGCGCCAGCAGCCAAGAAGTCGGGACTGCTAACTATGGCTACACCTTC

size: once
V: TRBV7-8
D: NA
J: TRBJ1-5
CDR3: CASSLVGLLNQPQHF
DNA: TGTGCCAGCAGCTTAGTCGGACTCCTTAATCAGCCCCAGCATTTT

size: NA
V: TRBV5-4
D: TRBD2
J: TRBJ2-7
CDR3: CASSFPTSGGAREQYF
DNA: TGTGCCAGCAGCTTCCCGACTAGCGGGGGGGCGCGCGAGCAGTACTTC

size: NA
V: TRBV28
D: NA
J: TRBJ1-4
CDR3: CASSFWRLATNEKLFF
DNA: TGTGCCAGCAGTTTCTGGAGATTGGCAACTAATGAAAAACTGTTTTTT

size: once
V: TRBV7-6
D: TRBD1
J: TRBJ1-1
CDR3: CASSPRQGMNTEAFF
DNA: TGTGCCAGCAGCCCCCGACAGGGCATGAACACTGAAGCTTTCTTT